This T cell receptor (beta chain) was sequenced in a study of CD8+ T cells in alopecia areata. Study conclusions and caveats: Patients showed less clear TCR sequence sharing than mice, possibly partly because of HLA diversity.

Turning to this clone: What it recognizes is unknown. Gene names refer to mouse genes. The read ends 4 residues shy of where the CDR3 ends; the end is completed using the germline J gene.

Reverse transcription of extracted RNA yielded cDNA, which provided the sequencing template. Sequenced by immunoSEQ multiplex PCR; TCRdb stores in-frame clones only, minus some. Sampling found around 100,000 clones, none seen once. In germline, CDR1 is SGHSA, CDR2 FRNQAP. The length of the CDR3 is 15 residues. The J segment lost 1 base and the V segment lost 5 bases, leaving 7 bases of the junction unmatched. The sequence derives from a C3H/HeJ mouse with alopecia areata. The mouse strain carries the MHC haplotype H2-k. The chain combines TRBV16 with TRBJ2-7, with 8 bases fitting TRBD2. Specimen: lesional skin. CDR3 bases read: TGTGCAAGCAGCCCCGACTGGGGCTCGTCCTAT. Amino acids: CASSPDWGSSY. The entire CDR3 is CASSPDWGSSYEQYF.